The clone carrying this T cell receptor (beta chain) was seen a handful of times. This record belongs to a study of T-cell memory formation after mild COVID-19. TCRdb analysed the 5' RACE reads with MiXCR anew, one entry per CDR3 protein. The sample shows a few hundred thousand distinct CDR3 sequences, 24% of them seen only once. Germline CDR1 is DFQATT and CDR2 is SNEGSKA (reference sequence). The CDR3 has 17 residues. With V trimmed by 0 bases and J by 0 bases, 5 bases remained unmatched. The TCR comes from an adult woman who had mild COVID-19 (a few samples of this study predate the infection). Cell type and time point are not known. The sequencing sample was made of PBMCs or a T cell subset sorted from them (not recorded which). The chain joins TRBV20-1 to TRBJ2-1; 10 bases are shared with TRBD2. The CDR3: CSARDSSGGLSYNEQFF. CDR3 sequence (DNA): TGCAGTGCTAGAGATTCTAGCGGGGGCCTCTCCTACAATGAGCAGTTCTTC.